What follows are 27 T cell receptor beta chains derived from one specimen sequenced in a study of blood T cell repertoires in COVID-19. Repertoires were generated with immunoSEQ multiplex PCR, while TCRdb's copy carries only in-frame clones and drops some. The sample contains about 400,000 clones, about 89% of which appear only once. The sample was peripheral blood. The receptors were gathered from a man between 40 and 49 years old with acute or convalescent COVID-19.

V gene TRBV9 combines with J gene TRBJ2-3; D perhaps matches TRBD2 (6 bases). The CDR3 consists of 16 residues. V dropped 0 bases and J dropped 3 bases, with 14 bases sitting between them. CDR1 is SGDLS, CDR2 YYNGEE, per germline. Here the CDR3 DNA reads TGTGCCAGCAGCGTAGACCTAGCGCGCGGAACAGATACGCAGTATTTT. This codes for CASSVDLARGTDTQYF.

The rearrangement joins TRBV3-1 (or the pseudogene TRBV3-2) to TRBJ1-1, with TRBD1 matching over 7 bases. This CDR3 has 15 amino acids. The V and J ends lost 3 bases and 7 bases, in that order; junction bases with no gene match: 11. Germline lookup yields CDR1 LGHDT and CDR2 YNNKEL (reference sequence). Here the CDR3 reads CASSHGGQVGNEAFF. The CDR3 DNA follows: TGTGCCAGCAGCCACGGTGGACAGGTAGGGAATGAAGCTTTCTTT.

This chain connects TRBV7-3 to TRBJ2-1, with 9 bases fitting TRBD2. Trimming at V came to 2 bases and at J to 8 bases, leaving 4 bases not matched to a gene. The germline CDR1 and CDR2 sequences are SGHTA and FQGTGA. This CDR3 region has 14 residues. The DNA of the CDR3 is TGTGCCAGCAGCTTAGGCGGGAGGGTAGATGAGCAGTTCTTC. This gives the protein CASSLGGRVDEQFF.

The chain employs TRBV28 and TRBJ2-4; weak D call: TRBD1 (5 bases). The CDR3 has 15 amino acids. Between the trimmed V and J ends, which lost 3 bases and 6 bases, there was a span of 15 bases. Germline CDR1 is MDHEN and CDR2 is SYDVKM. The CDR3 here is CASSFMIGVRNIQYF. The CDR3 nucleotides read TGTGCCAGCAGTTTTATGATAGGGGTTAGAAACATTCAGTACTTC.

The chain is built from TRBV6-1 and TRBJ1-5; perhaps TRBD1 as D (6 bases). Germline V gives CDR1 MNHNS, CDR2 SASEGT. This CDR3 is built from 14 residues. The V and J ends lost 2 bases and 1 base respectively, with 6 bases between them. In DNA form, the CDR3 reads TGTGCCAGCAGTGAACAGGGGAGCAATCAGCCCCAGCATTTT. Translation gives CASSEQGSNQPQHF.

This chain links TRBV5-6 with TRBJ1-1; the match to TRBD1 covers 9 bases. The V segment lost 2 bases and the J segment 4 bases; nucleotides outside the gene matches: 6. Germline V gene data show CDR1 as SGHDT and CDR2 as YYEEEE. This CDR3 is built from 15 residues. The CDR3 coding sequence is TGTGCCAGCAGCTTCGGGACAGGGAAACTCACTGAAGCTTTCTTT. As protein: CASSFGTGKLTEAFF.

The CDR3 DNA sequence: TGTGCCAGCAGCTTAGCGGGGACCTACAATGAGCAGTTCTTC. It yields the protein CASSLAGTYNEQFF. The rearrangement uses TRBV7-3 and TRBJ2-1, with D maybe TRBD2 (6 bases). Germline V gene sequence: CDR1 SGHTA, CDR2 FQGTGA. The CDR3 runs 14 residues. Trimming pared 2 bases from V and 2 bases from J, leaving 7 bases between. The variable domain in full, completed from reference TRBV7-3 and TRBJ2-1, reads GAGVSQTPSNKVTEKGKYVELRCDPISGHTALYWYRQSLGQGPEFLIYFQGTGAADDSGLPNDRFFAVRPEGSVSTLKIQRTERGDSAVYLCASSLAGTYNEQFFGPGTRLTVL.

The V gene is TRBV4-1, the J gene TRBJ1-5, with D unclear. The CDR3 length is 15 residues. Trimming cost V 0 bases and J 6 bases, with 12 bases left between them. Germline assignment: CDR1 MGHRA and CDR2 YSYEKL. In DNA, the CDR3 is TGCGCCAGCAGCCAAGATACGGGAGATACTCAGCCCCAGCATTTT. Translated, it gives CASSQDTGDTQPQHF.

This clone has a single count. The rearrangement uses TRBV3-1 (or the pseudogene TRBV3-2) and TRBJ1-2, with 10 positions matching TRBD1. The V gene end was trimmed by 4 bases and the J gene end by 4 bases; junction bases not matched to a gene: 3. The V gene's germline CDR1 is LGHDT and CDR2 YNNKEL (reference sequence). This CDR3 spans 14 amino acids. The DNA of the CDR3 is TGTGCCAGCAGCCGGACAGGGGGTTTCTATGGCTACACCTTC. Translating gives CASSRTGGFYGYTF.

This chain links TRBV5-1 with TRBJ1-6, with 9 positions matching TRBD1. V trimming: 4 bases; J trimming: 12 bases; junction bases outside the gene matches: 11. Germline V gene lookup returns CDR1 SGHRS and CDR2 YFSETQ. The CDR3 is 15 amino acids. The CDR3 coding sequence is TGCGCCAGCAGCGTAAGGACAGGGGATATTCGACCCCTCCACTTT. Encoded protein: CASSVRTGDIRPLHF. Combining the CDR3 with reference TRBV5-1 and TRBJ1-6 gives the whole variable domain KAGVTQTPRYLIKTRGQQVTLSCSPISGHRSVSWYQQTPGQGLQFLFEYFSETQRNKGNFPGRFSGRQFSNSRSEMNVSTLELGDSALYLCASSVRTGDIRPLHFGNGTRLTVT.

The chain employs TRBV19 and TRBJ2-4; tentative D call: TRBD1 (7 bases). The CDR3 sequence is 21 residues long. From germline, CDR1 is LNHDA and CDR2 SQIVND (reference sequence). Trimming shortened V by 7 bases and J by 2 bases, and 33 bases separated the two germline ends. CDR3 sequence (DNA): TGTGCCAGTACCCCAGGGCGGGAAGGGGGCGGGCTTCTTGTGTCCAAAAACATTCAGTACTTC. Protein: CASTPGREGGGLLVSKNIQYF. The full variable domain, rest sourced from reference TRBV19 and TRBJ2-4, is DGGITQSPKYLFRKEGQNVTLSCEQNLNHDAMYWYRQDPGQGLRLIYYSQIVNDFQKGDIAEGYSVSREKKESFPLTVTSAQKNPTAFYLCASTPGREGGGLLVSKNIQYFGAGTRLSVL.

V gene TRBV3-1 (or the pseudogene TRBV3-2) combines with J gene TRBJ1-1; D is unresolved. The CDR3 covers 13 residues. The ends were cut back, 3 bases at V and 4 bases at J, with 9 bases in the middle. Per the germline V gene, CDR1 is LGHDT and CDR2 is YNNKEL (reference sequence). CDR3 DNA sequence: TGTGCCAGCAGCCACAGTGAAGTCACTGAAGCTTTCTTT. Translating it yields CASSHSEVTEAFF.

The V and J genes are TRBV6-5 and TRBJ1-5, with D perhaps TRBD1 (5 bases). The V gene's germline CDR1 is MNHEY and CDR2 SVGAGI. CDR3 length: 15 amino acids. Between the trimmed V and J ends, which lost 0 bases and 4 bases, there was a span of 10 bases. The CDR3 region is CASSYSDTGNQPQHF. CDR3 DNA: TGTGCCAGCAGTTACTCGGACACTGGAAATCAGCCCCAGCATTTT.

The gene calls are TRBV11-3 and TRBJ2-7; 8 nucleotides align to TRBD2. J lost 1 base, V lost 2 bases, and 4 bases had no gene match. This CDR3 region has 15 residues. The germline V gene encodes CDR1 SGHNT and CDR2 YENEEA. The CDR3 DNA reads as TGTGCCAGCAGCTTACATAGCGGGGCATCCTACGAGCAGTACTTC. Translating it yields CASSLHSGASYEQYF.

The table lists this clone with a few counts. The chain recombines TRBV3-1 (or the pseudogene TRBV3-2) with TRBJ1-1; D may be TRBD1 (6 bases). Trimming cost V 6 bases and J 4 bases, with 15 bases left between them. The CDR3 is 14 residues long. CDR1 and CDR2 (germline): LGHDT, YNNKEL (reference sequence). For the CDR3, the DNA is TGTGCCAGCAGTCTAGCCGAAGGGGGCACTGAAGCTTTCTTT. Protein sequence: CASSLAEGGTEAFF.

Written as DNA, the CDR3 is TGTGCCATCAGTGAGTCGGGGAGGGGAGTCTACGAGCAGTACTTC. Protein: CAISESGRGVYEQYF. The genes are TRBV10-3 and TRBJ2-7; TRBD2 aligns across 7 bases. V shed 0 bases and J 3 bases; nucleotides not matched to a gene: 5. The CDR3 runs 15 residues. The germline CDR1 and CDR2 sequences are ENHRY and SYGVKD.

The chain recombines TRBV6-5 with TRBJ2-7; 9 bases map to TRBD1. The CDR3 is made up of 14 amino acids. V lost 6 bases to trimming and J lost 7 bases; unmatched junction nucleotides: 10. Germline CDR1 is MNHEY and CDR2 is SVGAGI. The CDR3 region is CASRRPGQGLEQYF. CDR3 nucleotides: TGTGCCAGCAGGCGACCGGGACAGGGCCTTGAGCAGTACTTC.

This chain uses TRBV7-9 with TRBJ1-2, with 7 bases matching TRBD1. Germline V gene data show CDR1 as SEHNR and CDR2 as FQNEAQ (reference sequence). After removal of 5 bases from V and 4 bases from J, the junction contained 7 bases not matched to a gene. The CDR3 runs to 14 residues. CDR3 coding DNA: TGTGCCAGCAGCGACGGACAGGAGATCTATGGCTACACCTTC. As protein: CASSDGQEIYGYTF.

The chain carries TRBV27 and TRBJ2-7; possible D gene TRBD1, 5 bases. The V and J ends lost 0 bases and 4 bases respectively, with 13 bases between them. Germline values: CDR1 MNHEY, CDR2 SMNVEV (reference sequence). The CDR3 is made up of 15 amino acids. The CDR3 reads CASSLSPIQGYEQYF. The CDR3 region has the DNA TGTGCCAGCAGTTTATCGCCGATTCAGGGATACGAGCAGTACTTC.

The V call is TRBV13, the J call TRBJ2-1; possible D gene TRBD2, 5 bases. The germline V gene has CDR1 PRHDT and CDR2 FYEKMQ (reference sequence). Trimming removed 5 bases at V and 8 bases at J, with 19 bases between. This CDR3 region has 15 residues. The CDR3 reads CASSPGTGTWHEQFF. The CDR3 DNA follows: TGTGCCAGCAGCCCCGGTACGGGAACCTGGCATGAGCAGTTCTTC.

V is TRBV2 and J is TRBJ1-4, with 7 bases identical to TRBD1. The V segment lost 7 bases and the J segment 4 bases; nucleotides outside the gene matches: 9. The CDR3 spans 15 residues. The germline V gene encodes CDR1 SNHLY and CDR2 FYNNEI. The CDR3 sequence is CASTPAGTVNEKLFF. The DNA for the CDR3 is TGTGCCAGCACCCCCGCCGGGACAGTTAATGAAAAACTGTTTTTT.

V gene TRBV28 combines with J gene TRBJ1-2, with 10 positions matching TRBD1. With 6 bases clipped from V and 2 bases from J, the junction kept 6 bases outside the gene matches. The CDR3 spans 15 residues. Germline assignment: CDR1 MDHEN and CDR2 SYDVKM. CDR3 region: CASRGGQGGNYGYTF. CDR3 coding DNA: TGTGCCAGCAGGGGCGGACAGGGGGGGAACTATGGCTACACCTTC.

This chain joins TRBV2 and TRBJ1-5, with 8 bases fitting TRBD1. CDR3 length: 15 residues. The J segment lost 7 bases and the V segment lost 4 bases, leaving 9 bases of the junction unmatched. Germline V lookup: CDR1 SNHLY, CDR2 FYNNEI. The CDR3 sequence is CASSADRVGYQPQHF. The CDR3 DNA reads as TGTGCCAGCAGTGCGGACAGGGTAGGTTACCAGCCCCAGCATTTT.

This clone was recorded many times. The V gene is TRBV19, the J gene TRBJ2-1, with D possibly TRBD2 on 6 matching bases. V was clipped by 7 bases and J by 0 bases, with 10 bases between them. This CDR3 comprises 14 residues. Germline lookup yields CDR1 LNHDA and CDR2 SQIVND (reference sequence). DNA for the CDR3: TGTGCCAGTAATACGGGAGACTCCTACAATGAGCAGTTCTTC. This translates into CASNTGDSYNEQFF.

This sequence joins TRBV27 and TRBJ2-6, with 7 bases matching TRBD1. The V segment lost 5 bases and the J segment 0 bases; nucleotides outside the gene matches: 4. The CDR3 is 16 residues long. Looked up from germline, CDR1 is MNHEY and CDR2 is SMNVEV (reference sequence). The CDR3 is CASSPWTGSGANVLTF. In DNA, the CDR3 is TGTGCCAGCAGTCCCTGGACAGGCTCTGGGGCCAACGTCCTGACTTTC. Filled out from reference TRBV27 and TRBJ2-6, the complete variable domain reads EAQVTQNPRYLITVTGKKLTVTCSQNMNHEYMSWYRQDPGLGLRQIYYSMNVEVTDKGDVPEGYKVSRKEKRNFPLILESPSPNQTSLYFCASSPWTGSGANVLTFGAGSRLTVL.

The rearrangement joins TRBV6-4 to TRBJ2-4; TRBD2 is a possible D gene (7 bases). V lost 6 bases to trimming and J lost 3 bases, with 18 bases between them. The CDR3 totals 16 residues. CDR1 MRHNA and CDR2 SNTAGT come from the germline V gene. DNA of the CDR3: TGTGCCAGCAGGGGCCAGGGAGGGGGACTCAAAAACATTCAGTACTTC. Translation gives CASRGQGGGLKNIQYF.

This rearrangement joins TRBV5-1 to TRBJ1-6; 9 nucleotides line up with TRBD1. In germline, CDR1 is SGHRS, CDR2 YFSETQ. This CDR3 spans 15 amino acids. V shed 4 bases and J 9 bases; nucleotides not matched to a gene: 8. DNA for the CDR3: TGCGCCAGCAGCATCACGGGACAGGGAACTTCACCCCTCCACTTT. Protein: CASSITGQGTSPLHF.